The rows below give T cell receptor beta chains drawn from one sample of a study of blood T cell repertoires in COVID-19. The assay was immunoSEQ multiplex PCR, and TCRdb's table has in-frame clones only and misses some. This sample yields approximately 240,000 clones, of which around four fifths are seen a single time; 5.5% to 8% belongs to the top ten. The specimen was peripheral blood. Source of these receptors: a woman in her sixties or seventies with active or convalescent COVID-19. Each CDR3 is given with its conserved first and last residue.

>TRBV11-3
CASSSQLAEMGYEQYF
>TRBV11-2
CASSLGPGYGYTF
>TRBV14
CASSHRGAPRLYYEQYF
>TRBV11-3
CASSPRSGKNNEQFF
>TRBV6-4
CASRPRGTYYQPQHF
>TRBV7-8
CASSLLGTGSINEQFF
>TRBV11-2
CASSRMTSTDTQYF
>TRBV19
CASSMGRGFSGNTIYF
>TRBV9
CASSAGQGSGNTIYF
>TRBV6-5
CASTPDRGRGSPLHF
>TRBV5-5
CASSLQGVQLFF
>TRBV5-1
CASSSGLAEQETQYF
>TRBV5-4
CASRPGTSGAYNEQFF
>TRBV6-2/TRBV6-3
CASSRQVWYEQYF
>TRBV4-1
CASSRDDSATGYGYTF
>TRBV30
CACNSGTSETASSYNEQFF
>TRBV6-5
CASRTGSGYTF
>TRBV11-2
CASSWQGRTGELFF
>TRBV29-1
CSVGTGGFGYTF
>TRBV19
CASGKDREDTQYF
>TRBV19
CASRPTVNNSPLHF
>TRBV3-1/TRBV3-2
CASSLPRRETQYF
>TRBV2
CASSDGGTYYNEQFF
>TRBV5-1
CASSPGVAGNTIYF
>TRBV12-5
CASGLGGGGYEQYF
>TRBV7-2
CASSFRGQTGLGYGYTF
>TRBV4-2
CASSPQTGEDQPQHF
>TRBV4-2
CASSQRTGLAGVADTQYF
>TRBV12-5
CASGFQGTMNTEAFF
>TRBV5-5
CASSYVERATGELFF
>TRBV28
CASSPAGQGIGGELFF